The 7 T cell receptor beta chains below were found in one sample sequenced in a study of blood T cell repertoires in COVID-19. Profiled with immunoSEQ multiplex PCR; TCRdb holds only in-frame clones, not every one. The table lists around 310,000 clones, over 75% of them singletons. Sequences were obtained from PBMCs or T cells enriched from blood (not recorded which). The receptors here all came from a young man who had recovered from COVID-19.

The genes are TRBV7-4 and TRBJ1-5; D gene unclear. The CDR3 length is 11 residues. In germline, CDR1 is SGHVT, CDR2 SQSDAQ. Trimming removed 5 bases from V and 9 bases from J, with 8 bases in between. CDR3 region: CASSPRVPQHF. The CDR3 DNA sequence: TGTGCCAGCAGCCCGCGGGTGCCCCAGCATTTT.

The rearrangement links TRBV5-4 to TRBJ2-1; the D gene is possibly TRBD2 (5 bases). Germline loops: CDR1 SGHNT, CDR2 YYREEE (reference sequence). V shed 0 bases and J shed 9 bases, with 10 bases lying between them. The CDR3 length is 13 residues. CDR3 region: CASSLGGPGEQFF. CDR3 bases: TGTGCCAGCAGCTTGGGCGGGCCGGGTGAGCAGTTCTTC.

The V and J genes are TRBV6-1 and TRBJ2-4; D remains ambiguous. Looked up from germline, CDR1 is MNHNS and CDR2 is SASEGT. The V end lost 2 bases, the J end lost 1 base, and 15 bases lay between the germline ends. There are 17 residues in the CDR3. DNA of the CDR3: TGTGCCAGCAGTGAATCAGTACCCTGGTGGGCCAAAAACATTCAGTACTTC. Translation: CASSESVPWWAKNIQYF.

The rearrangement joins TRBV6-5 to TRBJ2-2, with TRBD2 identical over 11 bases. The length of the CDR3 is 15 residues. Germline V gene sequence: CDR1 MNHEY, CDR2 SVGAGI. V dropped 0 bases and J dropped 10; count of bases not matched to a gene: 4. CDR3 bases: TGTGCCAGCAGTTACTCTAGCGGGGGGGCCGAGGAGCTGTTTTTT. Amino acids: CASSYSSGGAEELFF.

V and J are TRBV9 and TRBJ2-3; weak D call: TRBD2 (6 bases). V lost 0 bases and J lost 0, with 11 bases in between. The CDR3 length is 16 residues. CDR1 is SGDLS and CDR2 is YYNGEE in the germline V gene. The CDR3: CASSVVGGVSTDTQYF. DNA for the CDR3: TGTGCCAGCAGCGTAGTTGGCGGGGTAAGCACAGATACGCAGTATTTT. Full variable domain (rest looked up from reference TRBV9 and TRBJ2-3): DSGVTQTPKHLITATGQRVTLRCSPRSGDLSVYWYQQSLDQGLQFLIQYYNGEERAKGNILERFSAQQFPDLHSELNLSSLELGDSALYFCASSVVGGVSTDTQYFGPGTRLTVL.

This clone was observed many times. The chain employs TRBV5-5 and TRBJ1-3; D is unclear. CDR3 length: 11 amino acids. Trimming took 4 bases from V and 8 from J, leaving 7 bases between them. The V gene's germline CDR1 is SGHKS and CDR2 YYEKEE (reference sequence). This CDR3 reads CASSPGHTIYF. In nucleotides, the CDR3 is TGTGCCAGCAGCCCTGGGCACACCATATATTTT.

The chain is built from TRBV28 and TRBJ1-4; D call uncertain. Trimming shortened V by 10 bases and J by 6 bases, and 12 bases separated the two germline ends. The CDR3 spans 12 residues. The germline V gene has CDR1 MDHEN and CDR2 SYDVKM. This CDR3 is CATGIGYEKLFF. CDR3 coding DNA: TGTGCCACGGGAATTGGATATGAAAAACTGTTTTTT. Full variable domain (remainder filled in from reference TRBV28 and TRBJ1-4): DVKVTQSSRYLVKRTGEKVFLECVQDMDHENMFWYRQDPGLGLRLIYFSYDVKMKEKGDIPEGYSVSREKKERFSLILESASTNQTSMYLCATGIGYEKLFFGSGTQLSVL.